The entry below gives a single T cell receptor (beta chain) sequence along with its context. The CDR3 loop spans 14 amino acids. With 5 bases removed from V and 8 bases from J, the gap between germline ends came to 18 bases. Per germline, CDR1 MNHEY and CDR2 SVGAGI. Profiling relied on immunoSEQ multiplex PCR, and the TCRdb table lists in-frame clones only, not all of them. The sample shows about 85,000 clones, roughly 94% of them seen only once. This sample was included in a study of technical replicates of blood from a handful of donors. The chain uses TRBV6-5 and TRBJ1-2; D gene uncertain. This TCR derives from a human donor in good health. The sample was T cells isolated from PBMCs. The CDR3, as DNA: TGTGCCAGCAGTCTAGGCTTAGGAGTGAGAGGCTACACCTTC. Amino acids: CASSLGLGVRGYTF.